The 27 T cell receptor gamma chains in this list originate from one sample, sequenced in a study of Vδ1+ human thymocytes. These receptors' antigens are unknown. Whole-study findings and limits: Thymic TRG and TRD repertoires appeared highly polyclonal.

Sequences come from RNA converted to cDNA by reverse transcription. Pooled V-gene forward primers with one constant-region reverse primer generated the CDR3 amplicons by multiplex PCR. TCRdb called clones anew from the multiplex PCR reads with CATT. Seen here are roughly 24,000 gamma-chain clones, around 13% observed once, and the top ten hold about 1.9%. Material: Vdelta1+ gamma-delta thymocytes from the thymus. Documented subset: FACS-sorted CD3+ TCRalphabeta- TCRVdelta1+ TCRVdelta2- thymocytes. The source of these receptors is a child under two years old who had congenital heart surgery.

The rearrangement uses TRGV5 and TRGJ1 or TRGJ2. The germline V gene has CDR1 VINAFY and CDR2 YDVSNSKD. The CDR3 runs to 14 residues. The junction had 10 bases not matched to a gene; V was cut back by 0 bases and J by 8 bases. The CDR3 DNA reads as TGTGCCACCTGGGACAGGCCTTTGCACGATAAGAAACTCTTT. As protein: CATWDRPLHDKKLF.

This clone was recorded a few times. This clone may be a read error of a much larger clone one base away. This chain links TRGV9 with TRGJ1 or TRGJ2. Trimming took 0 bases from V and 8 from J; bases not matched to a gene: 4. The CDR3 spans 12 residues. CDR1 is GITISATS and CDR2 is ISYDGTV in the germline V gene (reference sequence). The CDR3 region is CALWEVRNKKLF. DNA for the CDR3: TGTGCCTTGTGGGAGGTGCGGAATAAGAAACTCTTT.

Points on this clone: Distinct nucleotide sequences in the sample also encode this CDR3. This sequence joins TRGV9 and TRGJP. This CDR3 is built from 16 residues. The germline V gene encodes CDR1 GITISATS and CDR2 ISYDGTV (reference sequence). J lost 5 bases, V lost 1 base, and 2 bases had no gene match. CDR3 nucleotides: TGTGCCTTGTGGGAGGTCAAAGAGTTGGGCAAAAAAATCAAGGTATTT. Its protein is CALWEVKELGKKIKVF.

V gene TRGV5 combines with J gene TRGJ1 or TRGJ2. Trimming took 2 bases from V and 16 from J; bases not matched to a gene: 11. The CDR3 loop spans 11 amino acids. CDR1 VINAFY and CDR2 YDVSNSKD come from the germline V gene. The CDR3 DNA is TGTGCCACCTGGGACACGGGGGGCCCGCTCTTT. Amino acid sequence: CATWDTGGPLF.

The chain employs TRGV9 and TRGJP. CDR1 and CDR2 from the germline V gene are GITISATS and ISYDGTV (reference sequence). The CDR3 spans 18 residues. V gave up 5 bases and J gave up 6 bases; unmatched junction bases: 13. The CDR3 region is CALWAPNALELGKKIKVF. In DNA, the CDR3 is TGTGCCTTGTGGGCCCCCAATGCTTTAGAGTTGGGCAAAAAAATCAAGGTATTT.

In this sample, this clone turned up a few times. This chain uses TRGV4 with TRGJ1 or TRGJ2. Per the germline V gene, CDR1 is EGSTGY and CDR2 is YDSYTSSV. V was clipped by 4 bases and J by 4 bases; unmatched bases: 10. This CDR3 spans 14 amino acids. This chain's CDR3 is CATWDPVSYYKKLF. The CDR3 DNA reads TGTGCCACCTGGGACCCCGTGTCGTATTATAAGAAACTCTTT.

To note about this clone: An end of the junction does not agree with germline; a read error may underlie this. V and J are TRGV9 and TRGJP. CDR1 is GITISATS and CDR2 is ISYDGTV in the germline V gene (reference sequence). The CDR3 runs 16 residues. The CDR3 DNA is TGTGCCTTGTGGGAGGGAAGGGGGTTGGGCAAAAAAGTCAAGGTATTT. Translated, it gives CALWEGRGLGKKVKVF.

The chain carries TRGV3 and TRGJP2. Germline values: CDR1 VTNTFY, CDR2 YDVSTARD (reference sequence). The ends lost 0 bases at V and 1 base at J; junction bases unmatched: 20. The CDR3 totals 21 residues. The CDR3 region has the DNA TGTGCCACCTGGGACAGGCCATCCGTTATGATTGGGTGTAGTAGTGATTGGATCAAGACGTTT. It specifies CATWDRPSVMIGCSSDWIKTF.

In this sample, this clone turned up a few times. At one end the junction does not follow the germline gene, possibly because of a read error. This chain links TRGV4 with TRGJ1 or TRGJ2. CDR1 EGSTGY and CDR2 YDSYTSSV come from the germline V gene. CDR3 size: 11 residues. The CDR3 bases are TGTGCCACCTGGAATGGGATAAAGAAACTCTTT. Amino acid sequence: CATWNGIKKLF.

This clone has more than one count but fewer than ten. The genes are TRGV8 and TRGJ1 or TRGJ2. V lost 5 bases to trimming and J lost 5 bases; unmatched junction nucleotides: 12. There are 14 residues in the CDR3. Germline lookup yields CDR1 VENAVY and CDR2 YDSYNSRV. The CDR3 DNA is TGTGCCACCTGGGCTCAACGCCGGGATTATAAGAAACTCTTT. Translating it yields CATWAQRRDYKKLF.

This sequence joins TRGV4 and TRGJ1 or TRGJ2. Germline assignment: CDR1 EGSTGY and CDR2 YDSYTSSV. After removal of 12 bases from V and 8 bases from J, the junction contained 13 bases not matched to a gene. The CDR3 runs 11 residues. The CDR3 spells CAVSLGNKKLF. CDR3 DNA: TGTGCCGTATCACTCGGGAATAAGAAACTCTTT.

The table lists this clone with a few counts. Germline is not matched at one junction end, which may reflect a read error. This chain links TRGV8 with TRGJ1 or TRGJ2. This CDR3 is built from 12 residues. Germline V gene lookup returns CDR1 VENAVY and CDR2 YDSYNSRV. The CDR3 DNA reads as TGTGCCACCCGGGAGACTTATTATAAGAAACTCTTT. Its protein is CATRETYYKKLF.

Sample share makes this clone medium-sized. The V gene is TRGV5, the J gene TRGJ1 or TRGJ2. Looked up from germline, CDR1 is VINAFY and CDR2 is YDVSNSKD. The CDR3 loop spans 13 amino acids. The V gene end was trimmed by 2 bases and the J gene end by 0 bases; junction bases not matched to a gene: 1. The CDR3 region is CATWDKNYYKKLF. DNA of the CDR3: TGTGCCACCTGGGACAAGAATTATTATAAGAAACTCTTT.

This clone has more than one count but fewer than ten. This chain uses TRGV9 with TRGJ1 or TRGJ2. The CDR3 has 16 residues. The germline V gene has CDR1 GITISATS and CDR2 ISYDGTV (reference sequence). V lost 10 bases and J lost 2; bases outside the gene matches: 20. The CDR3 sequence: CAFTLGPEADYYKKLF. CDR3 sequence (DNA): TGTGCCTTCACTCTTGGCCCGGAGGCAGATTATTATAAGAAACTCTTT.

About this clone itself: This sample includes further DNA sequences coding for the same CDR3. J is TRGJ1 or TRGJ2 and V is TRGV8. After removal of 0 bases from V and 4 bases from J, the junction contained 3 bases not matched to a gene. The CDR3 is made up of 13 amino acids. Germline lookup yields CDR1 VENAVY and CDR2 YDSYNSRV. The CDR3 nucleotides are TGTGCCACCTGGGATAGGCCCTATTATAAGAAACTCTTT. As protein: CATWDRPYYKKLF.

The chain joins TRGV4 to TRGJ1 or TRGJ2. This CDR3 region has 13 residues. The germline V gene has CDR1 EGSTGY and CDR2 YDSYTSSV. V was pared by 6 bases and J by 2 bases, with 7 bases of the junction left unmatched. CDR3 region: CATWLRYYYKKLF. CDR3 DNA sequence: TGTGCCACCTGGCTTCGGTATTATTATAAGAAACTCTTT.

The sample holds a few counts of this clone. The chain has TRGV9 and TRGJ1 or TRGJ2. The V segment lost 5 bases and the J segment 2 bases; nucleotides outside the gene matches: 15. The CDR3 consists of 16 residues. The germline CDR1 and CDR2 sequences are GITISATS and ISYDGTV (reference sequence). The CDR3 loop is CALWGVEMWDYYKKLF. CDR3 nucleotides: TGTGCCTTGTGGGGGGTCGAAATGTGGGATTATTATAAGAAACTCTTT.

In regard to this clone: The junction does not match germline at one end; this may be a read error. Other DNA sequences in this specimen translate into the identical CDR3. The genes are TRGV4 and TRGJ1 or TRGJ2. CDR3 length: 10 residues. Germline V lookup: CDR1 EGSTGY, CDR2 YDSYTSSV. CDR3 amino acids: CATWNGKKLF. As DNA, the CDR3 is TGTGCCACCTGGAATGGGAAGAAACTCTTT.

The J gene is TRGJP1, the V gene TRGV8. Per germline, CDR1 VENAVY and CDR2 YDSYNSRV. The CDR3 has 16 amino acids. The V and J ends lost 2 bases and 0 bases, in that order; junction bases with no gene match: 6. The CDR3 is CATWDKGYTTGWFKIF. CDR3 nucleotide sequence: TGTGCCACCTGGGATAAAGGCTATACCACTGGTTGGTTCAAGATATTT.

This clone has just a few counts. The chain carries TRGV4 and TRGJ1 or TRGJ2. From germline, CDR1 is EGSTGY and CDR2 YDSYTSSV. The CDR3 extends over 14 amino acids. Trimming removed 3 bases from V and 3 bases from J; junction bases left unmatched: 8. CDR3 coding DNA: TGTGCCACCTGGGATCGAGCCATTTATTATAAGAAACTCTTT. It is translated as CATWDRAIYYKKLF.

The chain links TRGV9 to TRGJP1. J lost 6 bases, V lost 0 bases, and 1 base had no gene match. From germline, CDR1 is GITISATS and CDR2 ISYDGTV (reference sequence). The CDR3 spans 13 residues. CDR3 nucleotides: TGTGCCTTGTGGGAGGTGCCTGGTTGGTTCAAGATATTT. It codes for CALWEVPGWFKIF.

This clone has a handful of counts. The V gene is TRGV9, the J gene TRGJ1 or TRGJ2. Trimming removed 0 bases from V and 7 bases from J; junction bases left unmatched: 6. The germline V gene has CDR1 GITISATS and CDR2 ISYDGTV (reference sequence). The CDR3 has 13 amino acids. CDR3 protein: CALWEVHLYKKLF. CDR3 sequence (DNA): TGTGCCTTGTGGGAGGTGCATCTCTATAAGAAACTCTTT.

This clone showed up just a few times. The rearrangement joins TRGV3 to TRGJ1 or TRGJ2. The CDR3 has 10 amino acids. Germline CDR1 is VTNTFY and CDR2 is YDVSTARD (reference sequence). J was trimmed by 11 bases and V by 3 bases; bases with no gene match: 4. The CDR3 here is CATWDAEKLF. The CDR3 DNA follows: TGTGCCACCTGGGACGCGGAGAAACTCTTT.

This clone was counted a few times. This could be a read error, since a much larger clone is one nucleotide away. The V call is TRGV5, the J call TRGJ1 or TRGJ2. V lost 2 bases to trimming and J lost 3 bases; unmatched junction nucleotides: 4. Germline V gives CDR1 VINAFY, CDR2 YDVSNSKD. The CDR3 spans 13 residues. CDR3 protein: CATWDTLYYKKLF. The CDR3 DNA sequence: TGTGCCACCTGGGACACGCTTTATTATAAGAAACTCTTT.

This clone has just a few counts. A much more abundant neighbour one base away suggests this may be a read error. The sample holds other DNA sequences that translate to the same CDR3. The J gene is TRGJ1 or TRGJ2, the V gene TRGV9. Germline loops: CDR1 GITISATS, CDR2 ISYDGTV (reference sequence). This CDR3 spans 12 amino acids. The CDR3 here is CALWEPDYKKLF. The CDR3 nucleotides read TGCGCCTTGTGGGAACCCGACTATAAGAAACTCTTT.

In this sample, this clone is medium-sized (0.01 to 0.1%). At the DNA level, this CDR3 is encoded by other sequences in the same sample as well. The gene calls are TRGV9 and TRGJ1 or TRGJ2. The germline V gene encodes CDR1 GITISATS and CDR2 ISYDGTV (reference sequence). This CDR3 comprises 14 residues. V was clipped by 0 bases and J by 2 bases; unmatched bases: 4. CDR3 nucleotide sequence: TGTGCCTTGTGGGAGGTGCGGGATTATTATAAGAAACTCTTT. It encodes CALWEVRDYYKKLF.

This clone was counted only a few times. This specimen includes other DNA sequences encoding the same CDR3. V gene TRGV4 combines with J gene TRGJ1 or TRGJ2. The CDR3 loop spans 13 amino acids. Germline-derived CDR1 and CDR2 are EGSTGY and YDSYTSSV. Trimming cost V 1 base and J 5 bases; bases outside gene matches: 5. CDR3 in amino acids: CATWDGSDYKKLF. The CDR3 DNA is TGTGCCACCTGGGATGGCTCTGATTATAAGAAACTCTTT.